What follows describes a single T cell receptor beta chain. Antigen: not known. This sample was included in a study of shared clonotypes between healthy human individuals. Study observations and caveats: Even with large depth, rarefaction showed that sorted-subset sequencing was incomplete. Sampling was confined to blood; repertoires within tissues likely differ.

Each subset's genomic DNA was split evenly across several immunoSEQ plates. Sequencing was performed with immunoSEQ multiplex PCR; in TCRdb, only in-frame clones are kept and a portion is missing. The sample includes about 960,000 clones, approximately 76% of them seen just once. V lost 0 bases and J lost 8; bases outside the gene matches: 13. This CDR3 is 19 amino acids long. Germline loops: CDR1 MNHEY, CDR2 SMNVEV (reference sequence). The sequenced sample consisted of memory CD4+ T cells sorted from blood. As for subset: CD45RA-negative fraction. The receptor was isolated from a man younger than 35 in good health. The chain couples TRBV27 to TRBJ1-6, with 10 positions matching TRBD1. CDR3 amino acids: CASSLSSTLTGGWDSPLHF. In DNA form, the CDR3 reads TGTGCCAGCAGTTTATCCAGCACCTTGACAGGGGGCTGGGATTCACCCCTCCACTTT.